Listed below are T cell receptor beta chains from one sample, sequenced in a study of blood T cell repertoires in COVID-19. Sequencing used immunoSEQ multiplex PCR; TCRdb keeps in-frame clones, though not all of them. The data contain 90,000 or so clones, over 70% of them singletons. The sample consisted of peripheral blood. The receptors were sampled from a man older than 75 with active or convalescent COVID-19. The CDR3 runs from the conserved cysteine through the conserved F or W. A D gene is named only where the DNA matches it firmly. Rows may omit the clone size; those that give it use once, few, many or a size class.

TRBV6-5	few	TRBD1	TRBJ1-5	CASKSTGQIQPQHF	TGTGCCAGCAAGTCGACAGGGCAGATTCAGCCCCAGCATTTT
TRBV4-2	.	.	TRBJ1-2	CASSQGGGDYGYTF	TGTGCCAGCAGCCAAGGGGGGGGAGACTATGGCTACACCTTC
TRBV5-8	.	TRBD1	TRBJ1-3	CASDGQVLKGYTIYF	TGTGCCAGCGATGGACAGGTCTTGAAAGGTTACACCATATATTTT
TRBV11-2	.	.	TRBJ2-1	CASSLSTIVKNNEQFF	TGTGCCAGCAGCTTGTCCACTATAGTCAAAAACAATGAGCAGTTCTTC
TRBV5-1	.	.	TRBJ2-5	CASSLAGTQETQYF	TGCGCCAGCAGCTTGGCCGGGACACAAGAGACCCAGTACTTC
TRBV5-6	.	.	TRBJ1-1	CASSLGLNTEAFF	TGTGCCAGCAGTCTGGGGCTGAACACTGAAGCTTTCTTT
TRBV18	.	.	TRBJ2-7	CASSPGLWEQYF	TGTGCCAGCTCACCAGGGCTGTGGGAGCAGTACTTC
TRBV12-5	.	.	TRBJ2-1	CASGLGHGTRGNNEQFF	TGTGCTAGTGGTTTGGGACACGGGACTCGGGGGAACAATGAGCAGTTCTTC
TRBV4-1	.	.	TRBJ1-5	CASSQPDSNPTNQPQHF	TGCGCCAGCAGCCAACCAGACTCAAACCCCACCAATCAGCCCCAGCATTTT
TRBV12-5	.	.	TRBJ1-1	CASGLAAQGNMNTEAFF	TGTGCTAGTGGTTTGGCAGCTCAGGGAAACATGAACACTGAAGCTTTCTTT
TRBV5-6	.	TRBD2	TRBJ2-2	CASSLAGGSGYTGELFF	TGTGCCAGCAGCTTGGCCGGCGGTAGCGGGTACACCGGGGAGCTGTTTTTT
TRBV5-1	.	.	TRBJ2-1	CASSLADEQFF	TGCGCCAGCAGCCTAGCTGATGAGCAGTTCTTC
TRBV7-8	.	.	TRBJ1-5	CASSLDGSSNQPQHF	TGTGCCAGCAGCTTAGATGGTAGTAGCAATCAGCCCCAGCATTTT
TRBV19	few	TRBD2	TRBJ2-2	CASSPHSGGGASLNTGELFF	TGTGCCAGTAGTCCCCACTCTGGCGGGGGGGCCTCCTTGAACACCGGGGAGCTGTTTTTT
TRBV7-9	once	.	TRBJ2-3	CASSLSSGTQYF	TGTGCCAGCAGCTTATCTTCAGGTACGCAGTATTTT
TRBV4-1	.	.	TRBJ2-7	CASSQVGLGSYEQYF	TGCGCCAGCAGCCAAGTGGGGCTCGGCTCCTACGAGCAGTACTTC
TRBV7-2	.	.	TRBJ2-5	CASSPRYGGWAETQYF	TGTGCCAGCAGCCCCCGATATGGAGGTTGGGCAGAGACCCAGTACTTC
TRBV5-4	.	TRBD1	TRBJ2-3	CASSVRQGDTDTQYF	TGTGCCAGCAGCGTCAGACAGGGAGACACAGATACGCAGTATTTT
TRBV2	.	.	TRBJ2-2	CASSEFGGTIYTGELFF	TGTGCCAGCAGTGAATTCGGGGGAACAATTTACACCGGGGAGCTGTTTTTT
TRBV2	once	TRBD1	TRBJ2-2	CASRYRQGLANTGELFF	TGTGCCAGCAGATACCGACAGGGGCTAGCGAACACCGGGGAGCTGTTTTTT
TRBV5-5	.	.	TRBJ2-1	CASSVTYNEQFF	TGTGCCAGCAGCGTAACCTACAATGAGCAGTTCTTC
TRBV27	.	TRBD1	TRBJ2-1	CASSAKGQGARNEQFF	TGTGCCAGCAGTGCCAAGGGACAGGGGGCCCGGAATGAGCAGTTCTTC
TRBV6-5	.	.	TRBJ2-7	CASSLREPPYEQYF	TGTGCCAGCAGCCTCCGGGAACCCCCCTACGAGCAGTACTTC
TRBV7-8	.	.	TRBJ1-2	CASSHTTEQAYTF	TGTGCCAGCAGTCACACTACAGAACAGGCTTACACCTTC
TRBV10-3	.	.	TRBJ2-5	CAISEGAGETQYF	TGTGCCATCAGTGAGGGGGCCGGGGAGACCCAGTACTTC
TRBV29-1	.	TRBD2	TRBJ2-1	CSVTGLAGGSYNEQFF	TGCAGCGTGACGGGACTAGCGGGGGGGAGTTACAATGAGCAGTTCTTC
TRBV11-2	.	TRBD2	TRBJ2-2	CASSLDPPGLAGTGELFF	TGTGCCAGCAGCTTAGATCCCCCCGGACTAGCGGGCACCGGGGAGCTGTTTTTT
TRBV13	.	TRBD1	TRBJ2-2	CASSGTGGSSNTGELFF	TGTGCCAGCAGCGGGACAGGGGGAAGTTCGAACACCGGGGAGCTGTTTTTT